This T cell receptor (beta chain) was identified during a study of blood T cell repertoires in COVID-19. As for the study in general: Acute-phase and convalescent COVID-19 samples originated in the United States, Italy and Spain. Sample material is recorded as cDNA or gDNA derived from T cells, B-cell-depleted T cells, or PBMCs.

Authors' data handling: Amplification of reference gene primers provided the estimated nucleated cell counts. TCRdb keeps only in-frame clones here, not all; method: immunoSEQ multiplex PCR. The V and J calls and clone size come from that table; D and trimming were worked out from the DNA. The table records about 99,000 clones, approximately 86% of them present only once. The CDR3 length is 13 residues. Between the trimmed V and J ends, which lost 8 bases and 0 bases, there was a span of 10 bases. Germline V CDR1 and CDR2: KGHSH, LQKENI. Sample: peripheral blood. The chain carries TRBV18 and TRBJ1-1; D is perhaps TRBD1 (6 bases). The TCR comes from an older woman in a cohort sampled during active or convalescent COVID-19. CDR3 DNA: TGTGCCAGCAAGGGACACTTGAACACTGAAGCTTTCTTT. It encodes CASKGHLNTEAFF.